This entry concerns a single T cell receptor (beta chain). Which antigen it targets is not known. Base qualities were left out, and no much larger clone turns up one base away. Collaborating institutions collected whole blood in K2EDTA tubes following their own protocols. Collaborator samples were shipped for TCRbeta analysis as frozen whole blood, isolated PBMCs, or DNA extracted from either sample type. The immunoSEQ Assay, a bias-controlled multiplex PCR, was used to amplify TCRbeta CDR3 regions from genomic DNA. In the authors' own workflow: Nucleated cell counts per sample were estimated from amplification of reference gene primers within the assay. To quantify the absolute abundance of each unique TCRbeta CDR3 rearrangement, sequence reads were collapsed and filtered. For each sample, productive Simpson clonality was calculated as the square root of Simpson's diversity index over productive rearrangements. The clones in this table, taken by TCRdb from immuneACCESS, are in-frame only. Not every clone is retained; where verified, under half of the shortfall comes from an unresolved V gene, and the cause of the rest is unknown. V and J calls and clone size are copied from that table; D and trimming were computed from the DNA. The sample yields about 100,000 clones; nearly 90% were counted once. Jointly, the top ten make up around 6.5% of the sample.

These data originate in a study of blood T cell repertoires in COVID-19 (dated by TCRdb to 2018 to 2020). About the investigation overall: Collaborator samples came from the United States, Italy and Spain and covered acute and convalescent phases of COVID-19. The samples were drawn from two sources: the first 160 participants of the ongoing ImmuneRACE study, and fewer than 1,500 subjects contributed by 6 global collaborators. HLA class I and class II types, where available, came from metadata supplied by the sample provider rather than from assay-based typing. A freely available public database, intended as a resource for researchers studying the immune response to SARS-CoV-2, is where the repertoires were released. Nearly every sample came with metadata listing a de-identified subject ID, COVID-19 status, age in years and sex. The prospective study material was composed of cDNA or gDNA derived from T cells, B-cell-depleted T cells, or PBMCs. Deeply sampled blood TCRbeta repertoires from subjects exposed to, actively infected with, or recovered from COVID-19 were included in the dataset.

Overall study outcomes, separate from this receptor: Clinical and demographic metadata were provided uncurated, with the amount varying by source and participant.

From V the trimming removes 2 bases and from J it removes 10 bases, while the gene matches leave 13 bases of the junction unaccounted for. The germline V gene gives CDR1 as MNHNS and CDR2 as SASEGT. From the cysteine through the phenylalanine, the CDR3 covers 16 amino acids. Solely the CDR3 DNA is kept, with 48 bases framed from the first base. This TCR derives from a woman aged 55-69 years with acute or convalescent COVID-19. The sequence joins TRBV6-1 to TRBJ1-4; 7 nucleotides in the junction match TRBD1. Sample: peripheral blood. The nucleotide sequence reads TGTGCCAGCAGTGAAAGGAGGGACAGCGCACCGGGAAAACTGTTTTTT. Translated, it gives CASSERRDSAPGKLFF.